The present entry profiles one T cell receptor (beta chain) with its context. These data belong to a study of blood T cell repertoires in COVID-19. Background on the study: Collection of acute and convalescent COVID-19 samples took place in the United States, Italy and Spain.

Repertoires were generated with immunoSEQ multiplex PCR, while TCRdb's copy carries only in-frame clones and drops some. This sample has around 210,000 clones, with more than 80% found just once. V shed 4 bases and J 7 bases; nucleotides not matched to a gene: 7. The germline gives CDR1 SGHRS, CDR2 YFSETQ. This CDR3 contains 13 residues. Participants were aged roughly 18 to 90 years, lived in 25 or so US areas, and enrolled virtually. This TCR came from a woman aged 18-29 years who had recovered from COVID-19. V gene TRBV5-1 combines with J gene TRBJ1-1, with TRBD1 matching 7 bases. Sequencing was performed on PBMCs or T cells enriched from blood (not recorded which). The CDR3 sequence is CASSARQGGEAFF. The CDR3 region has the DNA TGCGCCAGCAGCGCCAGACAGGGCGGTGAAGCTTTCTTT.